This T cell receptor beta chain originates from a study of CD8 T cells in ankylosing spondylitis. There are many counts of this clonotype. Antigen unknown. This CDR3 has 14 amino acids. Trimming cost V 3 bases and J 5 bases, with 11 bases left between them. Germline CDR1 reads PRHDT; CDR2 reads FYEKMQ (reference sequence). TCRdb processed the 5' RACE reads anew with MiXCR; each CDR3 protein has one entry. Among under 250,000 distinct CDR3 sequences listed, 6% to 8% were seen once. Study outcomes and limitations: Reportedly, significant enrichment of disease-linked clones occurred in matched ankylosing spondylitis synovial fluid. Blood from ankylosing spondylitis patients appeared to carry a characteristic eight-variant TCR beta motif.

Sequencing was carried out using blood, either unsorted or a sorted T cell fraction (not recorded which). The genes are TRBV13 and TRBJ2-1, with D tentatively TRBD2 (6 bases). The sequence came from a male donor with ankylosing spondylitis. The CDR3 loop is CASSFPGLNNEQFF. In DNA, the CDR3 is TGTGCCAGCAGCTTTCCGGGACTTAACAATGAGCAGTTCTTC.